This passage covers 10 T cell receptor beta chains from one sample sequenced in a study of shared clonotypes between healthy human individuals. Using immunoSEQ multiplex PCR, the repertoire was profiled, and TCRdb retains in-frame clones only, with some absent. Of over a million clones in the sample, roughly 96% were seen once. Sequenced material: naive CD4+ T cells sorted from blood. Subset of the sample: CD45RA+ positively selected. These receptors were taken from a young man in good health.

The table lists this clone with a count of one. The chain joins TRBV7-9 to TRBJ2-5, with unresolved D. Trimming removed 6 bases at V and 2 bases at J, with 10 bases between. The germline V gene encodes CDR1 SEHNR and CDR2 FQNEAQ (reference sequence). CDR3 length: 13 amino acids. The CDR3 region is CASSFSGQETQYF. In DNA form, the CDR3 reads TGTGCCAGCAGTTTCTCTGGACAAGAGACCCAGTACTTC.

The chain uses TRBV6-1 and TRBJ1-1, with 7 bases matching TRBD1. The CDR3 consists of 13 residues. Germline loops: CDR1 MNHNS, CDR2 SASEGT. V was clipped by 3 bases and J by 4 bases; unmatched bases: 2. The CDR3 nucleotides are TGTGCCAGCAGTGAGAACAGGGGCACTGAAGCTTTCTTT. This gives the protein CASSENRGTEAFF.

The chain carries TRBV15 and TRBJ2-7; D is unclear. This CDR3 has 16 residues. V shed 0 bases and J shed 3 bases, with 15 bases lying between them. The germline V gene encodes CDR1 LNHNV and CDR2 YYDKDF (reference sequence). The CDR3 DNA follows: TGTGCCACCAGCAGAGATTCGGCAGCAAGCCTCTACGAGCAGTACTTC. Translation gives CATSRDSAASLYEQYF.

V and J are TRBV5-5 and TRBJ2-7, with TRBD2 identical over 9 bases. This CDR3 spans 16 amino acids. CDR1 and CDR2 (germline): SGHKS, YYEKEE (reference sequence). Unmatched junction bases numbered 15, after V lost 4 bases and J lost 7 bases. In DNA form, the CDR3 reads TGTGCCAGCAGCCCTCAGTGGTTAGCGGGAGTAGAAGAGCAGTACTTC. Its translation: CASSPQWLAGVEEQYF. Full variable domain (missing parts from reference TRBV5-5 and TRBJ2-7): DAGVTQSPTHLIKTRGQQVTLRCSPISGHKSVSWYQQVLGQGPQFIFQYYEKEERGRGNFPDRFSARQFPNYSSELNVNALLLGDSALYLCASSPQWLAGVEEQYFGPGTRLTVT.

The chain combines TRBV6-6 with TRBJ2-3, with D perhaps matching TRBD1 or TRBD2 (5 bases each). This CDR3 is built from 12 residues. CDR1 and CDR2 from the germline V gene are MNHNY and SVGAGI (reference sequence). V lost 4 bases, J lost 11 bases, and 13 bases lay in between. DNA of the CDR3: TGTGCCAGCAGTTTGGGGGTTTCAGGGCAGTATTTT. This codes for CASSLGVSGQYF.

The rearrangement links TRBV6-1 to TRBJ2-1, with 10 bases lining up with TRBD1. Germline V gene data show CDR1 as MNHNS and CDR2 as SASEGT. The CDR3 contains 16 residues. V was clipped by 3 bases and J by 5 bases; unmatched bases: 7. CDR3 DNA sequence: TGTGCCAGCAGTGAGGGACAGGGGACCTACAACAATGAGCAGTTCTTC. Translated, it gives CASSEGQGTYNNEQFF.

The chain has TRBV5-5 and TRBJ2-7; D might be TRBD2 (5 bases). Trimming removed 5 bases at V and 6 bases at J, with 15 bases between. The CDR3 covers 13 residues. Germline V gives CDR1 SGHKS, CDR2 YYEKEE (reference sequence). The CDR3 sequence: CASRPSAGLEQYF. The CDR3 bases are TGTGCCAGCAGACCTTCAGCCGGACTCGAGCAGTACTTC.

This clone was detected only once. The rearrangement uses TRBV10-3 and TRBJ1-1; 9 nucleotides align to TRBD1. J was trimmed by 5 bases and V by 0 bases; bases with no gene match: 10. Germline assignment: CDR1 ENHRY and CDR2 SYGVKD. The CDR3 runs to 17 residues. The CDR3: CAISESVLRDRATEAFF. CDR3 coding DNA: TGTGCCATCAGTGAGTCCGTTCTCCGGGACAGGGCAACTGAAGCTTTCTTT.

Written as DNA, the CDR3 is TGTGCCACCAGCGAGGGACAGGTCAATCAGCCCCAGCATTTT. As protein: CATSEGQVNQPQHF. This chain uses TRBV15 with TRBJ1-5; 8 bases fit TRBD1. Germline V gene lookup returns CDR1 LNHNV and CDR2 YYDKDF (reference sequence). The junction had 3 bases not matched to a gene; V was cut back by 5 bases and J by 3 bases. CDR3 length: 14 amino acids.

The gene calls are TRBV9 and TRBJ2-1; TRBD2 is a possible D gene (6 bases). V lost 7 bases, J lost 1 base, and 12 bases lay in between. Germline V gives CDR1 SGDLS, CDR2 YYNGEE. The CDR3 covers 14 residues. This CDR3 is CASGGSLSYNEQFF. The CDR3 DNA is TGTGCCAGCGGGGGGAGCCTATCCTACAATGAGCAGTTCTTC.